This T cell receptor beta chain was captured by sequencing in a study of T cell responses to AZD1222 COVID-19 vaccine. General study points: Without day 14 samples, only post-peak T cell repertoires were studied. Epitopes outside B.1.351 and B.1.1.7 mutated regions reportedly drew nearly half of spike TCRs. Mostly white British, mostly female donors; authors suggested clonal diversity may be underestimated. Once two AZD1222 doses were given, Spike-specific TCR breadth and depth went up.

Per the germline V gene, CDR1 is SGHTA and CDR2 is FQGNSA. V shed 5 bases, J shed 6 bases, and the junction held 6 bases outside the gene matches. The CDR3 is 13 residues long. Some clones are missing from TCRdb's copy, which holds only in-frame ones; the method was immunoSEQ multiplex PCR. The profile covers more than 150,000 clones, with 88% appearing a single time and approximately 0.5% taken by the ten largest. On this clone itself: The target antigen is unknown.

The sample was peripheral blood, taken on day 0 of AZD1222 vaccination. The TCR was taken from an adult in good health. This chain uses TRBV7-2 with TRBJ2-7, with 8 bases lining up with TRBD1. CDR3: CASSPGGGLEQYF. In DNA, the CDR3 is TGTGCCAGCAGCCCAGGGGGCGGTCTCGAGCAGTACTTC.